The 7 T cell receptor beta chains given below trace back to one sample, sequenced in a study of T cells after posttransplantation cyclophosphamide. Busulfan-fludarabine conditioning, marrow transplant, and cyclophosphamide on days +3 and +4 were administered. This table comes from immunoSEQ multiplex PCR, and its TCRdb copy is limited to in-frame clones, with some not included. There are some 7,600 clones in the sample, none observed a single time. Sequencing used PBMCs, obtained after allogeneic stem cell transplant with posttransplant cyclophosphamide. The receptors originated from a female patient aged 50-60 years who received an allogeneic stem cell transplant from a related donor, was CMV-positive, and had no GVHD. Certain T cells may be donor cells from the graft.

This clone was counted ten times or more. The rearrangement joins TRBV4-2 to TRBJ2-1; no reliable D call. This CDR3 is 16 amino acids long. Germline V gives CDR1 LGHNA, CDR2 YNFKEQ. Trimming removed 0 bases at V and 6 bases at J, with 15 bases between. In DNA, the CDR3 is TGTGCCAGCAGCCAAGATTTGTTAGCTCCCCTCAATGAGCAGTTCTTC. Protein sequence: CASSQDLLAPLNEQFF.

Ten or more counts support this clone. V and J are TRBV27 and TRBJ2-3; TRBD1 might be the D (6 bases). The CDR3 totals 15 residues. Trimming pared 6 bases from V and 2 bases from J, leaving 15 bases between. Germline V gene data show CDR1 as MNHEY and CDR2 as SMNVEV (reference sequence). CDR3 sequence: CASSWTDLPTDTQYF. The CDR3 DNA reads TGTGCCAGCAGCTGGACAGACTTGCCCACAGATACGCAGTATTTT.

This clone was observed at least ten times. The rearrangement uses TRBV7-2 and TRBJ2-1; TRBD2 is a possible D gene (5 bases). This CDR3 is 16 amino acids long. CDR1 SGHTA and CDR2 FQGNSA come from the germline V gene. Trimming left V 3 bases short and J 7 bases short, with 19 bases between. The CDR3 region has the DNA TGTGCCAGCAGCTTGCAGGAGTTCCGCGGGTCTAATGAGCAGTTCTTC. This translates into CASSLQEFRGSNEQFF. Full variable domain (missing parts from reference TRBV7-2 and TRBJ2-1): GAGVSQSPSNKVTEKGKDVELRCDPISGHTALYWYRQSLGQGLEFLIYFQGNSAPDKSGLPSDRFSAERTGGSVSTLTIQRTQQEDSAVYLCASSLQEFRGSNEQFFGPGTRLTVL.

This clone is categorized as medium-sized. The gene calls are TRBV10-3 and TRBJ2-2; no clear D. V was trimmed by 6 bases and J by 2 bases, leaving 4 bases between them. The germline CDR1 and CDR2 sequences are ENHRY and SYGVKD. This CDR3 contains 12 residues. For the CDR3, the DNA is TGTGCCATCAGATTAAACACCGGGGAGCTGTTTTTT. It specifies CAIRLNTGELFF.

This clone was recorded many times. The gene calls are TRBV5-1 and TRBJ2-2; D may match TRBD1 or TRBD2 (5 bases each). Germline loops: CDR1 SGHRS, CDR2 YFSETQ. CDR3 length: 14 amino acids. The V end was cut by 4 bases, the J end by 1 base, with 8 bases between. CDR3 coding DNA: TGCGCCAGCAGCGGAGGACAGAACACCGGGGAGCTGTTTTTT. It specifies CASSGGQNTGELFF.

This clone qualifies as medium-sized. The chain is built from TRBV11-2 and TRBJ2-1; D is perhaps TRBD2 (6 bases). Trimming pared 4 bases from V and 8 bases from J, leaving 18 bases between. Germline lookup yields CDR1 SGHAT and CDR2 FQNNGV. This CDR3 region has 15 residues. CDR3 in amino acids: CASSSPGLGTYEQFF. CDR3 bases: TGTGCCAGCAGCTCCCCGGGACTGGGAACGTATGAGCAGTTCTTC.

This clone was seen at least ten times. CDR3 region: CSVPGGQGSYNEQFF. DNA for the CDR3: TGCAGCGTCCCCGGGGGTCAGGGCTCCTACAATGAGCAGTTCTTC. The chain joins TRBV29-1 to TRBJ2-1, with D possibly matching TRBD2 (6 bases). Germline CDR1 SQVTM, CDR2 ANQGSEA. This CDR3 is built from 15 residues. Trimming took 6 bases from V and 0 from J, leaving 15 bases between them.